This entry lists 14 T cell receptor beta chains sequenced from one sample in a study of blood T cell repertoires in COVID-19. Profiled with immunoSEQ multiplex PCR; TCRdb holds only in-frame clones, not every one. The sample shows about 230,000 clones, approximately 90% of them seen only once. The specimen was PBMCs or T cells enriched from blood (not recorded which). The receptors were gathered from a woman in her thirties or forties with acute COVID-19.

This clone was recorded a few times. The chain links TRBV6-5 to TRBJ1-1, with TRBD1 matching over 7 bases. CDR3 length: 14 residues. CDR1 and CDR2 from the germline V gene are MNHEY and SVGAGI. V was clipped by 6 bases and J by 5 bases; unmatched bases: 9. For the CDR3, the DNA is TGTGCCAGCAGGTTACGGGACAGACGAACTGAAGCTTTCTTT. As protein: CASRLRDRRTEAFF.

The chain combines TRBV5-6 with TRBJ1-5; no firm D call. In germline, CDR1 is SGHDT, CDR2 YYEEEE. This CDR3 spans 16 amino acids. Between the trimmed V and J ends, which lost 0 bases and 6 bases, there was a span of 16 bases. As DNA, the CDR3 is TGTGCCAGCAGCTTGGCCAGGAGGGCCGGGTTTCAGCCCCAGCATTTT. Protein: CASSLARRAGFQPQHF.

The chain employs TRBV2 and TRBJ2-5; 12 bases are shared with TRBD2. CDR1 is SNHLY, CDR2 FYNNEI, per germline. The CDR3 is 15 residues long. With 7 bases clipped from V and 5 bases from J, the junction kept 8 bases outside the gene matches. CDR3 sequence reads: CASTLAGGSRETQYF. DNA for the CDR3: TGTGCCAGCACGCTAGCGGGGGGGTCCCGGGAGACCCAGTACTTC.

Concerning this clone itself: One junction end does not reproduce the germline sequence, and a read error may be involved. The chain has TRBV7-7 and TRBJ2-3; no clear D gene. The CDR3 is 16 residues long. CDR1 SSHAT and CDR2 FNYEAQ come from the germline V gene (reference sequence). The CDR3 spells CASSLVARLKPDTQYF. As DNA, the CDR3 is TGTGCTAGCAGCTTAGTGGCCAGACTGAAGCCGGATACGCAGTATTTT.

A note on this clone: Other DNA sequences in the sample encode the same CDR3. This chain joins TRBV2 and TRBJ2-1, with 11 bases matching TRBD2. Germline V gene lookup returns CDR1 SNHLY and CDR2 FYNNEI. V trimming: 6 bases; J trimming: 3 bases; junction bases outside the gene matches: 4. The CDR3 length is 15 residues. CDR3 in DNA: TGTGCCAGCAGGAGGGGGACTAGCGGCTACAATGAGCAGTTCTTC. This sequence encodes CASRRGTSGYNEQFF. Combining the CDR3 with reference TRBV2 and TRBJ2-1 gives the whole variable domain EPEVTQTPSHQVTQMGQEVILRCVPISNHLYFYWYRQILGQKVEFLVSFYNNEISEKSEIFDDQFSVERPDGSNFTLKIRSTKLEDSAMYFCASRRGTSGYNEQFFGPGTRLTVL.

This clone appeared a single time. This sequence joins TRBV7-9 and TRBJ2-7, with D perhaps matching TRBD1 (6 bases). Trimming removed 4 bases at V and 2 bases at J, with 12 bases between. Germline CDR1 and CDR2: SEHNR and FQNEAQ (reference sequence). The CDR3 is made up of 14 amino acids. The CDR3 sequence is CASSSPQGTYEQYF. CDR3 DNA: TGTGCCAGCAGCTCACCACAGGGAACCTACGAGCAGTACTTC.

V and J are TRBV30 and TRBJ1-4, with D perhaps TRBD1 (5 bases). CDR3 length: 12 residues. V was trimmed by 2 bases and J by 8 bases, leaving 9 bases between them. Germline CDR1 and CDR2: GTSNPN and SVGIG (reference sequence). This CDR3 reads CAWSLQGEKLFF. In nucleotides, the CDR3 is TGTGCCTGGAGTCTGCAGGGAGAAAAACTGTTTTTT.

The chain uses TRBV19 and TRBJ1-5; TRBD1 agrees at 10 bases. The CDR3 runs 15 residues. Germline V gene lookup returns CDR1 LNHDA and CDR2 SQIVND (reference sequence). Unmatched junction bases numbered 6, after V lost 7 bases and J lost 3 bases. CDR3 loop: CASNRQGADNQPQHF. CDR3 DNA: TGTGCCAGTAACCGACAGGGGGCGGACAATCAGCCCCAGCATTTT.

The chain links TRBV3-1 (or the pseudogene TRBV3-2) to TRBJ2-2; D gene unclear. The CDR3 sequence is 14 residues long. Between the trimmed V and J ends, which lost 1 base and 8 bases, there was a span of 11 bases. The germline V gene encodes CDR1 LGHDT and CDR2 YNNKEL (reference sequence). CDR3 sequence: CASSQVPSRGELFF. The DNA of the CDR3 is TGTGCCAGCAGCCAAGTCCCGTCTAGGGGGGAGCTGTTTTTT.

This sequence joins TRBV3-1 (or the pseudogene TRBV3-2) and TRBJ1-5; the match to TRBD1 covers 8 bases. V shed 0 bases, J shed 2 bases, and the junction held 6 bases outside the gene matches. The CDR3 is made up of 17 amino acids. The germline CDR1 and CDR2 sequences are LGHDT and YNNKEL (reference sequence). The DNA for the CDR3 is TGTGCCAGCAGCCAAGACAGGGGGCGGCTCGGCAATCAGCCCCAGCATTTT. It specifies CASSQDRGRLGNQPQHF.

The rearrangement uses TRBV13 and TRBJ1-5, with a possible D match to TRBD1 (5 bases). This CDR3 contains 18 residues. Germline loops: CDR1 PRHDT, CDR2 FYEKMQ (reference sequence). V was trimmed by 1 base and J by 1 base, leaving 17 bases between them. The CDR3 nucleotides read TGTGCCAGCAGCTTAGTGGGGCTGGAGGGTTTGAGCAATCAGCCCCAGCATTTT. Encoded protein: CASSLVGLEGLSNQPQHF.

The chain couples TRBV30 to TRBJ1-4; 7 positions match TRBD1. This CDR3 spans 18 amino acids. The V segment lost 3 bases and the J segment 0 bases; nucleotides outside the gene matches: 13. Germline V gene data show CDR1 as GTSNPN and CDR2 as SVGIG (reference sequence). CDR3 in DNA: TGTGCCTGGAGACGAGGGTGGAGGGGGCAGTCAACTAATGAAAAACTGTTTTTT. It is translated as CAWRRGWRGQSTNEKLFF. Full variable domain (remainder filled in from reference TRBV30 and TRBJ1-4): SQTIHQWPATLVQPVGSPLSLECTVEGTSNPNLYWYRQAAGRGLQLLFYSVGIGQISSEVPQNLSASRPQDRQFILSSKKLLLSDSGFYLCAWRRGWRGQSTNEKLFFGSGTQLSVL.

The V and J genes are TRBV5-4 and TRBJ2-2, with TRBD2 matching 8 bases. V shed 2 bases, J shed 3 bases, and the junction held 3 bases outside the gene matches. The V gene's germline CDR1 is SGHNT and CDR2 YYREEE (reference sequence). The CDR3 contains 15 residues. The CDR3 region is CASSFGGGDTGELFF. The DNA for the CDR3 is TGTGCCAGCAGCTTCGGGGGGGGTGACACCGGGGAGCTGTTTTTT.

The chain links TRBV28 to TRBJ2-2; D perhaps matches TRBD1 (5 bases). The CDR3 loop spans 16 amino acids. Trimming took 1 base from V and 3 from J, leaving 12 bases between them. Germline CDR1 reads MDHEN; CDR2 reads SYDVKM. The CDR3 nucleotides read TGTGCCAGCAGTTTATCGATGGGGCTCGACACCGGGGAGCTGTTTTTT. Its translation: CASSLSMGLDTGELFF.